Included here is one T cell receptor (beta chain) sequence, with context. Germline CDR1 MDHEN, CDR2 SYDVKM. The V gene end was trimmed by 3 bases and the J gene end by 5 bases; junction bases not matched to a gene: 7. This CDR3 spans 15 amino acids. The table came from immunoSEQ multiplex PCR; TCRdb's copy has only in-frame clones and leaves some out. The repertoire has approximately 2.5 million clones, approximately 93% of them found once; the top ten carry approximately 0.37%. This sample is part of a study of shared clonotypes between healthy human individuals. The investigators split CD4+ cells into a CD45RA+ naive subset and a CD45RA-negative memory subset.

The material sequenced was naive CD4+ T cells from PBMCs. As to subset: CD45RA+ positively selected. The chain recombines TRBV28 with TRBJ2-1, with 7 bases matching TRBD2. The TCR sequence derives from a man aged 18-30 years in good health. Some clones in this sample may be carry-over from other donors' samples. The CDR3 sequence is CASSLAGVGHNEQFF. The CDR3 DNA is TGTGCCAGCAGTTTGGCGGGAGTGGGACACAATGAGCAGTTCTTC.